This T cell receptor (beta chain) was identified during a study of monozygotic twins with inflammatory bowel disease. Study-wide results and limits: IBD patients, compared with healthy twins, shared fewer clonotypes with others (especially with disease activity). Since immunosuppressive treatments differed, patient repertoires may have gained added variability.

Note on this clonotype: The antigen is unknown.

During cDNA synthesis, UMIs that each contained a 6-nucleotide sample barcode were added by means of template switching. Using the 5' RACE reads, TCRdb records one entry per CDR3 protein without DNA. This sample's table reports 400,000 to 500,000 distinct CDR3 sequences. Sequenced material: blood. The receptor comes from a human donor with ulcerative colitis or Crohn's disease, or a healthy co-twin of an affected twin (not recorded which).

This chain's CDR3 is CATSRDRGTEQYF. This chain connects TRBV15 to TRBJ2-7. Germline CDR1 reads LNHNV; CDR2 reads YYDKDF (reference sequence). The CDR3 has 13 amino acids. Looking up the rest from reference TRBV15 and TRBJ2-7 gives the full variable domain: DAMVIQNPRYQVTQFGKPVTLSCSQTLNHNVMYWYQQKSSQAPKLLFHYYDKDFNNEADTPDNFQSRRPNTSFCFLDIRSPGLGDTAMYLCATSRDRGTEQYFGPGTRLTVT.